Detailed here is one TCR beta chain. The antigen remains unidentified. This entry comes from a study of cytomegalovirus exposure and HLA in healthy donors. General study points: Reported results showed that the classifier diagnosed cytomegalovirus status with high specificity and sensitivity.

Participants comprised healthy donors of bone marrow. PCR was performed using 60 Vbeta and 13 Jbeta primers. Clones were sequenced by immunoSEQ multiplex PCR, and TCRdb holds only the in-frame ones, with some missing. Among around 130,000 clones listed, 80% were seen once. Germline CDR1 SGHTS, CDR2 YDEGEE. V was trimmed by 1 base and J by 3 bases, leaving 14 bases between them. This CDR3 spans 15 amino acids. The receptor's source is a man aged 40-55 years in good health and CMV-seronegative. The chain links TRBV5-8 to TRBJ2-7, with D maybe TRBD1 (6 bases). The source material was PBMCs. Here the CDR3 DNA reads TGTGCCAGCAGCTTGCGGGACACCGTCGTCTACGAGCAGTACTTC. Protein sequence: CASSLRDTVVYEQYF.